Given below is one TCR beta chain in context. The CDR3 spans 13 residues. Germline-derived CDR1 and CDR2 are MDHEN and SYDVKM. Trimming took off 3 bases at V and 6 bases at J, with 11 bases between the two ends. Original methodology: Amplification of reference gene primers provided the estimated nucleated cell counts. The data were produced by immunoSEQ multiplex PCR, yet TCRdb's version contains in-frame clones alone and is incomplete. The DNA was the basis for D and trimming; V, J and clone size are from that table. The sample carries a few hundred thousand clones, about four fifths recorded once. This entry belongs to a study of blood T cell repertoires in COVID-19. In the study overall: From T cells, B-cell-depleted T cells, or PBMCs came the material, which was cDNA or gDNA.

The V call is TRBV28, the J call TRBJ1-2; maybe TRBD1 (5 bases). The TCR sequence derives from a man older than 75 with acute or convalescent COVID-19. Sequencing was done on a sample of peripheral blood. The CDR3 nucleotides read TGTGCCAGCAGTTTCAGACAGATTAATGGCTACACCTTC. It yields the protein CASSFRQINGYTF.